Below are 3 T cell receptor beta chains sequenced from a single sample in a study of blood T cell repertoires in COVID-19. TCRdb's copy holds only in-frame clones and misses some; the assay was immunoSEQ multiplex PCR. The sample shows over 45,000 clones, approximately 80% of them seen only once. Sequenced sample: peripheral blood. The receptors come from a man aged 40-49 years with acute or convalescent COVID-19.

The V call is TRBV29-1, the J call TRBJ2-5, with D maybe TRBD1 (5 bases). Deletions cut 6 bases from V and 3 bases from J, with 8 bases between. Germline CDR1 and CDR2: SQVTM and ANQGSEA. This CDR3 is 11 amino acids long. The CDR3 protein is CSVLGEETQYF. The CDR3 nucleotides read TGCAGCGTGTTAGGGGAAGAGACCCAGTACTTC.

This sequence joins TRBV5-1 and TRBJ2-5; maybe TRBD1 (6 bases). The CDR3 extends over 14 amino acids. Germline V CDR1 and CDR2: SGHRS, YFSETQ. The ends were cut back, 2 bases at V and 2 bases at J, with 10 bases in the middle. The CDR3 nucleotides read TGCGCCAGCAGCTTAAAAACAGGGCAAGAGACCCAGTACTTC. As protein: CASSLKTGQETQYF.

By frequency in the sample, this clone is medium-sized. The chain couples TRBV6-5 to TRBJ1-2, with D unclear. The CDR3 loop spans 14 amino acids. Trimming took 8 bases from V and 7 from J, leaving 20 bases between them. Germline CDR1 is MNHEY and CDR2 is SVGAGI. The CDR3 loop is CASETYGLWSGYTF. The CDR3 DNA is TGTGCCAGCGAGACTTACGGCCTCTGGAGTGGCTACACCTTC.